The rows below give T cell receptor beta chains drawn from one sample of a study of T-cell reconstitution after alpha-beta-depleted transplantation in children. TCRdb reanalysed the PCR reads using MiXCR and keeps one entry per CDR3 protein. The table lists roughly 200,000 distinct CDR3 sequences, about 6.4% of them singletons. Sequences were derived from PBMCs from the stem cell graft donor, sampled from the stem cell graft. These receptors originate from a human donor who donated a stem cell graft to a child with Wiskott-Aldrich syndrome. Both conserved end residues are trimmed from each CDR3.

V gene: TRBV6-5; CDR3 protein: ASSPSQGWSTEAF
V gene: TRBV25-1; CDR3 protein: ASSSSGASSYNEQF
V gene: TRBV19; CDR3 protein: ASKRPGQTNTEAF
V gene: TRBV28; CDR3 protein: ASQFVADPKGLYEQY
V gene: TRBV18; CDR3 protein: ASSPGDRYSGANVLT
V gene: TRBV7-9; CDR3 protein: GGQGQGDNEQF
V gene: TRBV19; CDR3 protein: ASLEWGKNIQY
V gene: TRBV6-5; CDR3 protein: ASSSRPNSPLH
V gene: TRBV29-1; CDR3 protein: SVGKSGELF
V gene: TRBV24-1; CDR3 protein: ATSDPSGRRSYNEQF
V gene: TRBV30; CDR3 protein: AWKFRQGTEAF
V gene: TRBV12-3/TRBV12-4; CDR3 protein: ASSQRQGDQPQH
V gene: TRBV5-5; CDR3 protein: ASSPGLLSSYEQY
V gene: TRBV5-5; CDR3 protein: ASSRASAKLF
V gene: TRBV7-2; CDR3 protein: ASSQQASGMGNEQF
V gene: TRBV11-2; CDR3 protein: ASSLDRRLAGAGELF
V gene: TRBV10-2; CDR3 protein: ASSRQATNEKLF